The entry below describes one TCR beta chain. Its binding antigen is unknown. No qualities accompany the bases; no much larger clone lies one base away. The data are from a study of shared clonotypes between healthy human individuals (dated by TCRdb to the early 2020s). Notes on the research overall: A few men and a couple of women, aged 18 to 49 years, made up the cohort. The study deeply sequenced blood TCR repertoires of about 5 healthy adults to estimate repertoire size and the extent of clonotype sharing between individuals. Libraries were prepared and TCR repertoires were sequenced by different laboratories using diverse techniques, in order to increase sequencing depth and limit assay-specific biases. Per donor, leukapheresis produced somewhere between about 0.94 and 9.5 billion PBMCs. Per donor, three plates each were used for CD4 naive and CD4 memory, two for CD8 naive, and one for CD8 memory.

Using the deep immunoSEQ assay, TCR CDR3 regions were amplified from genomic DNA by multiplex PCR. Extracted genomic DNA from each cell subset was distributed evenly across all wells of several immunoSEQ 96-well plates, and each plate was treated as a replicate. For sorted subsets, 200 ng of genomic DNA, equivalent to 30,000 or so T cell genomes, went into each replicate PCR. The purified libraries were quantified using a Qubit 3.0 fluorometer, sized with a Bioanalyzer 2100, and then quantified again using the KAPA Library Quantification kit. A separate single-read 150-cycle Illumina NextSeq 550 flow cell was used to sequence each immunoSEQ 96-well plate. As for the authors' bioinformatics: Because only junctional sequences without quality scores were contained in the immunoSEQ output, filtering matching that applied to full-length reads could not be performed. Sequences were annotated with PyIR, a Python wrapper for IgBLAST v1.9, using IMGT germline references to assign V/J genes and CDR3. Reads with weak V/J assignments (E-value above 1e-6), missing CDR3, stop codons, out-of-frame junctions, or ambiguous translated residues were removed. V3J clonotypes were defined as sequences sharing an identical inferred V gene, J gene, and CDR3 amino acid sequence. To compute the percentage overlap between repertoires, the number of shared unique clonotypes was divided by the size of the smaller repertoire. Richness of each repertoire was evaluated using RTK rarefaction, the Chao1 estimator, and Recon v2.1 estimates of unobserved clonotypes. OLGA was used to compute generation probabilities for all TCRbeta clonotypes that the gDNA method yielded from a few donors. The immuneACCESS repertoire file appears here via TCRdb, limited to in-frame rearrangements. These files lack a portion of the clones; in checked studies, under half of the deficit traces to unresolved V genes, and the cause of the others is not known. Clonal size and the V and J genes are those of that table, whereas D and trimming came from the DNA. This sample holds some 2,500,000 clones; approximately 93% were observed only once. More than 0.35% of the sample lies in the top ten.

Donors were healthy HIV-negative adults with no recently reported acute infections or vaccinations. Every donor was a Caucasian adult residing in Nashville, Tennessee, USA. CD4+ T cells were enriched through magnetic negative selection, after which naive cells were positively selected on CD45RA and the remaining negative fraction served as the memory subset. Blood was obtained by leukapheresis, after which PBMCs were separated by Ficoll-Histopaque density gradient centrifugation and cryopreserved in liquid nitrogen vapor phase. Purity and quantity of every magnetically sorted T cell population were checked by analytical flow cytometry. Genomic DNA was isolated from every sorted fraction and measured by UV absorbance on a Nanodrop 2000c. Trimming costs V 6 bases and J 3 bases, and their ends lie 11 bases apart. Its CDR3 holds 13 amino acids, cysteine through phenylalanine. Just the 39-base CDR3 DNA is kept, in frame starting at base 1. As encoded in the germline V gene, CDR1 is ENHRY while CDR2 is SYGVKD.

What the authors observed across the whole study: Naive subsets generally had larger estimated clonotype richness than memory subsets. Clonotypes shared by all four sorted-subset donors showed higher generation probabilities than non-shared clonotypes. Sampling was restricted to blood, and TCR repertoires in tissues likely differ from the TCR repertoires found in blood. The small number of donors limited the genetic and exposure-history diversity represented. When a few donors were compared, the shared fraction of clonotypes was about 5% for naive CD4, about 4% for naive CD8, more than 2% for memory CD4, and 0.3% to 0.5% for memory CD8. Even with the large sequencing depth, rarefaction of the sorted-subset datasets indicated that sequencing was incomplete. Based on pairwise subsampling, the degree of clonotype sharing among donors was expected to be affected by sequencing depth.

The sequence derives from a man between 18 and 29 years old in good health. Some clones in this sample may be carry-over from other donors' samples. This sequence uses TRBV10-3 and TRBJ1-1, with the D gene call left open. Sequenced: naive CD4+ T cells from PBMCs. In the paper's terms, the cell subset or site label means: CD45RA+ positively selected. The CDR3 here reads CAIRGLSDTEAFF. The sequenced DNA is TGTGCCATCAGGGGATTAAGCGACACTGAAGCTTTCTTT.